The 25 T cell receptor beta chains in this list originate from one sample, sequenced in a study of vaccination and CD4 T cells after COVID-19. The treatment: approximately nine-day PBMC culture with coronavirus spike peptide pools or control peptides (ViraFEST assay). The antigens of these receptors remain unknown. The Oncomine TCR Beta short-read assay sequenced DNA from cultured CD4+ T cells. TCRdb called the PCR reads again in MiXCR, with one record for every CDR3 protein. The data show roughly 14,000 distinct CDR3 sequences, with 55% to 70% seen just once and 6.2% held by the top ten. Material for sequencing was CD4+ T cells from blood, cultured in vitro. Receptors were obtained from a human donor who had recovered from COVID-19.

The chain carries TRBV6-1 and TRBJ2-7; 9 bases line up with TRBD2. Germline V CDR1 and CDR2: MNHNS, SASEGT. The CDR3 contains 15 residues. V was pared by 8 bases and J by 4 bases, with 12 bases of the junction left unmatched. The CDR3 loop is CASSRTSERGYEQYF. CDR3 nucleotides: TGTGCCAGCTCCCGGACTAGCGAGAGGGGTTACGAGCAGTACTTC.

This chain joins TRBV7-2 and TRBJ2-7, with 13 bases lining up with TRBD2. CDR1 SGHTA and CDR2 FQGNSA come from the germline V gene. This CDR3 comprises 14 residues. Unmatched junction bases numbered 3, after V lost 5 bases and J lost 5 bases. The CDR3 region is CASSPGLAGDEQYF. The CDR3 DNA follows: TGTGCCAGCAGCCCCGGACTAGCGGGAGACGAGCAGTACTTC.

This clonotype was found a few times. This chain joins TRBV20-1 and TRBJ1-6; no clear D. V gave up 7 bases and J gave up 0 bases, with 7 bases separating them. The germline V gene encodes CDR1 DFQATT and CDR2 SNEGSKA (reference sequence). The CDR3 runs 13 residues. The CDR3 loop is CSVPDSYNSPLHF. The CDR3 DNA is TGCAGTGTCCCGGACTCCTATAATTCACCCCTCCACTTT.

The chain links TRBV19 to TRBJ1-1; unclear D gene. The length of the CDR3 is 16 residues. Trimming removed 10 bases from V and 0 bases from J, with 21 bases in between. CDR1 and CDR2 from the germline V gene are LNHDA and SQIVND (reference sequence). As DNA, the CDR3 is TGTGCCACCCGGTCCCTAGAGGCAGGTTTGAACACTGAAGCTTTCTTT. This encodes CATRSLEAGLNTEAFF.

The chain has TRBV12-3 or TRBV12-4 and TRBJ2-7, with TRBD2 identical over 10 bases. The CDR3 loop spans 15 amino acids. Trimming removed 3 bases from V and 2 bases from J; junction bases left unmatched: 4. The CDR3 loop is CASSFSGRNTYEQYF. The CDR3 DNA follows: TGTGCCAGCAGTTTTAGCGGGAGGAACACCTACGAGCAGTACTTC.

The CDR3 protein is CASSYSTGWETQYF. CDR3 in DNA: TGTGCCAGCAGTTACTCGACAGGGTGGGAGACCCAGTACTTC. V gene TRBV6-5 combines with J gene TRBJ2-5; TRBD1 aligns across 7 bases. Losses at the gene ends were 0 bases for V and 5 bases for J; bases not matched to a gene: 3. This CDR3 region has 14 residues. From germline, CDR1 is MNHEY and CDR2 SVGAGI.

The chain combines TRBV30 with TRBJ1-1; unclear D gene. The CDR3 consists of 15 residues. From germline, CDR1 is GTSNPN and CDR2 SVGIG (reference sequence). Trimming left V 4 bases short and J 1 base short, with 16 bases between. CDR3: CAWISREGGNTEAFF. The CDR3 DNA is TGTGCCTGGATCTCACGGGAGGGAGGGAACACTGAAGCTTTCTTT.

The CDR3 nucleotides are TGTGCCAGCAGTGAAAGGGGAGACCCAGATACGCAGTATTTT. Protein product: CASSERGDPDTQYF. This chain uses TRBV25-1 with TRBJ2-3; either TRBD1 or TRBD2 may fit D (5 bases each). From germline, CDR1 is MGHDK and CDR2 SYGVNS. V dropped 2 bases and J dropped 4 bases, with 10 bases sitting between them. CDR3 length: 14 residues.

The rearrangement links TRBV2 to TRBJ1-5; D may be TRBD1 (6 bases). This CDR3 has 13 amino acids. Trimming cost V 4 bases and J 7 bases, with 11 bases left between them. Germline CDR1 SNHLY, CDR2 FYNNEI. In nucleotides, the CDR3 is TGTGCCAGCAGTGGCGCAGGGGCACAGCCCCAGCATTTT. Translating gives CASSGAGAQPQHF.

This clonotype has only a few counts. J is TRBJ2-3 and V is TRBV30; D gene uncertain. CDR1 and CDR2 (germline): GTSNPN, SVGIG (reference sequence). The CDR3 runs to 14 residues. V gave up 3 bases and J gave up 0 bases, with 10 bases separating them. In DNA, the CDR3 is TGTGCCTGGAGGCACCGGCAAAGCACAGATACGCAGTATTTT. Residues: CAWRHRQSTDTQYF.

This clonotype was detected once. The chain joins TRBV21-1 to TRBJ2-5; TRBD1 was called by the table and not checked on the DNA. TRBV21-1 has pseudogene status. The CDR3 sequence is 16 residues long. The CDR3 DNA reads TGTGCCAGCAGCGCCCAAGGAAACGGGACGGGGAAGACCCAGTACTTC. Its translation: CASSAQGNGTGKTQYF.

The genes are TRBV5-4 and TRBJ1-1; TRBD1 might be the D (5 bases). The CDR3 is 14 amino acids. V lost 4 bases, J lost 1 base, and 11 bases lay in between. Germline V gene data show CDR1 as SGHNT and CDR2 as YYREEE (reference sequence). The CDR3 bases are TGTGCCAGCAGCAGCGGAACAGGGAACACTGAAGCTTTCTTT. Translating it yields CASSSGTGNTEAFF.

The CDR3 DNA reads as TGCAGTGCTATCAAAACGAAGGCCCAGCATTTT. Encoded protein: CSAIKTKAQHF. The V and J genes are TRBV20-1 and TRBJ1-5; no firm D call. V was trimmed by 4 bases and J by 11 bases, leaving 12 bases between them. This CDR3 has 11 residues. Per germline, CDR1 DFQATT and CDR2 SNEGSKA (reference sequence).

This clonotype appeared a few times. The J gene is TRBJ1-2, the V gene TRBV5-1, with D perhaps matching TRBD1 (5 bases). The CDR3 extends over 15 amino acids. V lost 4 bases and J 0 bases, leaving 13 bases between the germline ends. Germline-derived CDR1 and CDR2 are SGHRS and YFSETQ. The CDR3 region has the DNA TGCGCCAGCAGCCAAGATCCCAGGGCTAACTATGGCTACACCTTC. Amino acid sequence: CASSQDPRANYGYTF.

V is TRBV19 and J is TRBJ1-5; 8 nucleotides line up with TRBD1. The CDR3 spans 16 residues. Germline trimming cut 5 bases from V and 0 bases from J; bases unmatched to any gene: 6. In germline, CDR1 is LNHDA, CDR2 SQIVND (reference sequence). In DNA form, the CDR3 reads TGTGCCAGTAGTCCAAGGACAGGGACTAGCAATCAGCCCCAGCATTTT. Residues: CASSPRTGTSNQPQHF.

This chain joins TRBV6-1 and TRBJ1-6; 9 bases fit TRBD1. Germline V gene lookup returns CDR1 MNHNS and CDR2 SASEGT. The CDR3 spans 14 residues. Losses at the gene ends were 6 bases for V and 9 bases for J; bases not matched to a gene: 6. The CDR3 DNA reads TGTGCCAGCAGGGACCGGGACAGGGTTTCACCCCTCCACTTT. Protein: CASRDRDRVSPLHF.

V and J are TRBV2 and TRBJ1-2; D possibly corresponds to TRBD1 (5 bases). The CDR3 length is 14 residues. Germline assignment: CDR1 SNHLY and CDR2 FYNNEI. Trimming took off 5 bases at V and 4 bases at J, with 14 bases between the two ends. The CDR3 coding sequence is TGTGCCAGCAGTTTTCCGGGACCCCTCTATGGCTACACCTTC. Amino acid sequence: CASSFPGPLYGYTF.

This sequence joins TRBV20-1 and TRBJ1-5; 12 bases are a match to TRBD1. V lost 0 bases and J lost 7; bases outside the gene matches: 13. Germline CDR1 DFQATT, CDR2 SNEGSKA (reference sequence). This CDR3 region has 18 residues. The CDR3 coding sequence is TGCAGTGCTAGAGAATGGGGTCGGGGACAGGGGGCGAAGCAGCCCCAGCATTTT. This encodes CSAREWGRGQGAKQPQHF.

The chain has TRBV20-1 and TRBJ2-1; 8 bases are a match to TRBD1. The J segment lost 9 bases and the V segment lost 1 base, leaving 8 bases of the junction unmatched. The CDR3 totals 14 residues. Germline assignment: CDR1 DFQATT and CDR2 SNEGSKA (reference sequence). Written as DNA, the CDR3 is TGCAGTGCTAGAGGCGGGAACCAGGGGGCTGAGCAGTTCTTC. This translates into CSARGGNQGAEQFF.

This clonotype was counted a single time. The rearrangement joins TRBV20-1 to TRBJ2-5; 14 nucleotides align to TRBD2. The CDR3 length is 16 residues. J was trimmed by 0 bases and V by 4 bases; bases with no gene match: 4. The germline gives CDR1 DFQATT, CDR2 SNEGSKA (reference sequence). CDR3 nucleotides: TGCAGTGCTACCCGGACTAGCGGGAGGTACCAAGAGACCCAGTACTTC. Translation gives CSATRTSGRYQETQYF.

This chain links TRBV27 with TRBJ1-3, with TRBD1 matching over 8 bases. The CDR3 runs to 17 residues. Germline trimming cut 5 bases from V and 4 bases from J; bases unmatched to any gene: 13. Germline V gene sequence: CDR1 MNHEY, CDR2 SMNVEV (reference sequence). This chain's CDR3 is CASSTQTRTGWGNTIYF. The CDR3 DNA sequence: TGTGCCAGCAGTACTCAAACCAGGACAGGGTGGGGAAACACCATATATTTT.

This clonotype appeared a single time. The chain couples TRBV7-2 to TRBJ2-5; 8 positions agree with TRBD2. This CDR3 is built from 15 residues. The ends lost 3 bases at V and 5 bases at J; junction bases unmatched: 8. Germline V lookup: CDR1 SGHTA, CDR2 FQGNSA. The CDR3 here is CASSFTAGGRETQYF. DNA for the CDR3: TGTGCCAGCAGCTTCACCGCGGGAGGCCGGGAGACCCAGTACTTC.

The gene calls are TRBV7-3 and TRBJ1-1; no definite D call. The germline CDR1 and CDR2 sequences are SGHTA and FQGTGA. The CDR3 consists of 13 residues. Trimming took off 5 bases at V and 4 bases at J, with 11 bases between the two ends. DNA for the CDR3: TGTGCCAGCAGCCTCGGGGTGGCCACTGAAGCTTTCTTT. It codes for CASSLGVATEAFF.

This clonotype is judged medium-sized. The chain employs TRBV6-1 and TRBJ2-2, with 7 positions matching TRBD1. Germline assignment: CDR1 MNHNS and CDR2 SASEGT. V trimming: 3 bases; J trimming: 6 bases; junction bases outside the gene matches: 7. The CDR3 is 15 amino acids. CDR3 sequence (DNA): TGTGCCAGCAGTGATTGGGCAGGGGGAGCCGGGGAGCTGTTTTTT. It yields the protein CASSDWAGGAGELFF.

This clonotype was counted a few times. V usage is TRBV7-2 and J usage is TRBJ1-4; D might be TRBD1 (6 bases). This CDR3 is built from 14 residues. Germline assignment: CDR1 SGHTA and CDR2 FQGNSA. V gave up 6 bases and J gave up 8 bases, with 16 bases separating them. CDR3 residues: CASRRTGSREKLFF. CDR3 DNA sequence: TGTGCCAGCAGACGAACAGGGAGTAGGGAAAAACTGTTTTTT.